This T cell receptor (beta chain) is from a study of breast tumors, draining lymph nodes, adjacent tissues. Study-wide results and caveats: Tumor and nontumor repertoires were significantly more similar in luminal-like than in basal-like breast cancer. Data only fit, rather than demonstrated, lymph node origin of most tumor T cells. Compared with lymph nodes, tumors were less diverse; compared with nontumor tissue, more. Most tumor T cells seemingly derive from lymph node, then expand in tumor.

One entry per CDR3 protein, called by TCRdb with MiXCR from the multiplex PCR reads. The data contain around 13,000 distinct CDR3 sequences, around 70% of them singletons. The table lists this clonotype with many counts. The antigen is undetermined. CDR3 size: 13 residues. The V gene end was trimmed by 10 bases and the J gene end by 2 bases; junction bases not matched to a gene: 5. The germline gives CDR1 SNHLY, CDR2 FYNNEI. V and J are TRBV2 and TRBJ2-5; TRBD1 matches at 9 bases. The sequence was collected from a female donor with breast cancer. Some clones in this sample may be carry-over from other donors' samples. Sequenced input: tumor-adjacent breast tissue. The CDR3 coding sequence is TGTGCCACATTAGACAGGGGGCAAGAGACCCAGTACTTC. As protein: CATLDRGQETQYF.